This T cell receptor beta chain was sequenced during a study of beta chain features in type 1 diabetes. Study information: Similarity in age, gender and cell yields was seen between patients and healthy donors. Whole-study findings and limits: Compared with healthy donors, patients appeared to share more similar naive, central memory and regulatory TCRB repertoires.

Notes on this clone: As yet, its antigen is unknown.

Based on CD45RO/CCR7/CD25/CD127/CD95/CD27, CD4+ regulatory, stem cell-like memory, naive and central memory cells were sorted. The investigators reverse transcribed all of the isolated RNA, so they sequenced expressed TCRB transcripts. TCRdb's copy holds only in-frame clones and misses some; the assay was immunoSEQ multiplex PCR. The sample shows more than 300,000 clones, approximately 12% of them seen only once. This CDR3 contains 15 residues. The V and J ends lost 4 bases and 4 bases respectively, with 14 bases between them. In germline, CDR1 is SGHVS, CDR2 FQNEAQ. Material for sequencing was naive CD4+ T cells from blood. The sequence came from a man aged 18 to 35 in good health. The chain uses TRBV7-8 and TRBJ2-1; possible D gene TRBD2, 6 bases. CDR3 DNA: TGTGCCAGCAGCTCCAAGCGGGCGGGTTACAATGAGCAGTTCTTC. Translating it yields CASSSKRAGYNEQFF.